This T cell receptor (beta chain) derives from a study of blood T cell repertoires in COVID-19. Study as a whole: There were acute and convalescent COVID-19 samples, and they came from the United States, Italy and Spain. Nucleic acid was either cDNA or gDNA, and it came from T cells, B-cell-depleted T cells, or PBMCs.

V lost 3 bases and J lost 4, with 7 bases in between. The V gene's germline CDR1 is DFQATT and CDR2 SNEGSKA (reference sequence). CDR3 length: 12 amino acids. Note on this clone: Other nucleotide sequences from this sample produce the same CDR3.

Per the original methods: Amplification with reference gene primers provided the estimates of nucleated cell counts. Sequenced by immunoSEQ multiplex PCR; TCRdb stores in-frame clones only, minus some. V, J and clone size reflect that table, while D and trimming were determined from the DNA. Here the sample spans approximately 150,000 clones, more than 75% being singletons. The origin of this receptor is a woman aged 50 to 60 with active or convalescent COVID-19. The genes are TRBV20-1 and TRBJ1-5; D is undetermined. Sequences were obtained from peripheral blood. The DNA of the CDR3 is TGCAGTGCTAGTACGGGGAATCAGCCCCAGCATTTT. As protein: CSASTGNQPQHF.